This TCR beta chain was observed in a study of CD8+CD57+ T cells in acquired aplastic anemia. Study-level information: Sorted cells (CD4+ and CD8+) yielded DNA amounts that averaged roughly 3 ug. Study observations and caveats: Shared by patients and controls, just under 30 CD8+ CDR3s were abundant in patients.

All sequencing subjects had displayed CD8+CD57+ cell expansion on flow cytometry. The use of genomic DNA as template underpinned the TCR beta VDJ and CDR3 profiling. TCRdb called the reads again in MiXCR, with one record for every CDR3 protein. The sample yields about 160,000 distinct CDR3 sequences, around 52% seen once. Germline values: CDR1 MNHNS, CDR2 SASEGT. This CDR3 region has 14 residues. V gave up 5 bases and J gave up 1 base, with 12 bases separating them. This clonotype was observed at least ten times. Antigen unknown. The sequence derives from a human donor with aplastic anemia. The V gene is TRBV6-1, the J gene TRBJ2-7; either TRBD1 or TRBD2 may supply D (5 bases each). Sequenced material: sorted CD4+, CD8+, or CD8+CD57+ T cells (not recorded which) from PBMCs. The CDR3 bases are TGTGCCAGCAGTCTCCAGGGAGAGTCCTACGAGCAGTACTTC. It yields the protein CASSLQGESYEQYF.